The rows below give T cell receptor beta chains drawn from one sample of a study of T-cell memory formation after mild COVID-19. TCRdb re-called the 5' RACE reads with MiXCR, one entry per CDR3 protein. The sample contains roughly 35,000 distinct CDR3 sequences, 7.7% of which appear only once. The sample consisted of PBMCs or a T cell subset sorted from them (not recorded which). These TCRs come from a man younger than 35 who had mild COVID-19 (a few samples of this study predate the infection). Cell type and time point are not known. Both conserved end residues are part of each CDR3. Fields, in order: clone size, V gene, J gene, D gene, CDR3 DNA, CDR3 protein. The D gene is left open where the match is weak. Clone size is given for some rows only: seen once, a few or many times, or a class if the clone is expanded.

>many|TRBV20-1|TRBJ1-3|TRBD1
TGCAGTGCTAGAGTGGCAGGGGGCAGGGACACCATATATTTT
CSARVAGGRDTIYF
>.|TRBV12-3/TRBV12-4|TRBJ2-1|.
TGTGCCAGCAGTTTACCCTCCCTGATCCGGTTCTTC
CASSLPSLIRFF
>few|TRBV5-1|TRBJ1-1|.
TGCGCCAGCAGCGCCGGGACGCTGAACACTGAAGCTTTCTTT
CASSAGTLNTEAFF
>many|TRBV7-6|TRBJ2-3|TRBD2
TGTGCCAGCAGTCCGGGACTAGCGGGAGATAGCACAGATACGCAGTATTTT
CASSPGLAGDSTDTQYF
>.|TRBV29-1|TRBJ2-3|.
TGCAGCGTGCGCGGCACCTTGACAGATACGCAGTATTTT
CSVRGTLTDTQYF
>many|TRBV11-2|TRBJ2-7|TRBD2
TGTGCCAGCAGTCCCCCTGGGGGGGACTACGAGCAGTACTTC
CASSPPGGDYEQYF
>many|TRBV28|TRBJ2-1|.
TGTGCCAGCAGTTCCTCCGGGACCAGGCGCTCCTACAATGAGCAGTTCTTC
CASSSSGTRRSYNEQFF
>many|TRBV6-1|TRBJ2-2|TRBD1
TGTGCCAACGGACAGGGGGCCGGGGAGCTGTTTTTT
CANGQGAGELFF
>many|TRBV12-3/TRBV12-4|TRBJ1-1|.
TGTGCCAGCAGTTTACTAACTAACACTGAAGCTTTCTTT
CASSLLTNTEAFF
>few|TRBV28|TRBJ2-2|.
TGTGCCGGGGCAAGTTGGACCGGGGAGCTGTTTTTT
CAGASWTGELFF
>many|TRBV6-5|TRBJ2-4|.
TGTGCCAGCAGTCCCTGGGGAGCCAAAAACATTCAGTACTTC
CASSPWGAKNIQYF
>many|TRBV7-2|TRBJ1-6|.
TGTGCCAGCAGCTCAAGAAATTCACCCCTCCACTTT
CASSSRNSPLHF
>few|TRBV9|TRBJ1-2|TRBD1
TGTGCCAGCAGCGTGAAGGGACAGGGGGATAGGGACTATGGCTACACCTTC
CASSVKGQGDRDYGYTF
>.|TRBV11-2|TRBJ2-3|.
TGTGCCAGCAGCTCGCATCCAGATACGCAGTATTTT
CASSSHPDTQYF
>many|TRBV7-2|TRBJ2-1|.
TGTGCCAGCAGCCTAGCCTTGGCTGCGACTAGTGAACACAATGAGCAGTTCTTC
CASSLALAATSEHNEQFF